A single TCR beta chain is shown here with its context. Its specificity is unknown. The data stem from a study of T cell responses to AZD1222 COVID-19 vaccine. The CDR3 contains 16 residues. V was shortened by 6 bases and J by 1 base, with 17 bases between the two germline ends. Germline-derived CDR1 and CDR2 are MNHEY and SMNVEV (reference sequence). Overall study findings and caveats: There were mostly white British donors and more females than males, and clonal diversity was possibly underestimated. The reported proportion of spike-specific TCRs targeting unmutated variant regions was nearly half.

Produced via immunoSEQ multiplex PCR; TCRdb's table is partial and in-frame only. The table has tens of thousands of clones, about 83% seen once. The sample consisted of peripheral blood, taken 28 days after the second AZD1222 dose. V usage is TRBV27 and J usage is TRBJ2-3; D may be TRBD1 or TRBD2 (6 bases each). This sequence was found in an adult who received the AZD1222 COVID-19 vaccine. The CDR3 here is CASSYLGGFRTDTQYF. The DNA of the CDR3 is TGTGCCAGCAGCTATTTGGGGGGCTTCCGCACAGATACGCAGTATTTT.